The next 22 T cell receptor beta chains were all read from a single sample in a study of regulatory and conventional T cells in RAG deficiency. Method: immunoSEQ multiplex PCR; TCRdb's copy keeps in-frame clones and lacks some. This table holds fewer than 40,000 clones, about 70% found once. Blood CD4+ CD25-low CD127-high conventional T cells supplied the genomic DNA template. These sequences were also reported in another study, on regulatory T cells. That paper adds: The PCR used 52 TRBV and 13 TRBJ primers.

The sample was CD4+ effector T cells sorted from blood. These TCRs come from a human donor in good health.

The V call is TRBV7-6, the J call TRBJ2-7; 7 nucleotides line up with TRBD1. Germline V lookup: CDR1 SGHVS, CDR2 FNYEAQ. This CDR3 has 15 amino acids. Trimming cost V 5 bases and J 0 bases; bases outside gene matches: 7. CDR3 residues: CASSGTGDGSYEQYF. Here the CDR3 DNA reads TGTGCCAGCAGCGGCACAGGGGACGGCTCCTACGAGCAGTACTTC.

This clone was found once. This rearrangement joins TRBV5-1 to TRBJ2-3, with 12 bases aligning to TRBD2. Trimming removed 1 base from V and 6 bases from J; junction bases left unmatched: 9. Germline CDR1 and CDR2: SGHRS and YFSETQ. This CDR3 is built from 17 residues. CDR3 nucleotides: TGCGCCAGCAGCTTGTCCCCTAGCGGGGGGGGTGCCGATACGCAGTATTTT. Translated: CASSLSPSGGGADTQYF.

The CDR3 DNA reads TGTGCCAGCAGCTTGATCCCTAGCGGAGGGGAAGATACGCAGTATTTT. Protein sequence: CASSLIPSGGEDTQYF. The chain uses TRBV5-4 and TRBJ2-3; 7 bases are shared with TRBD2. The V gene end was trimmed by 1 base and the J gene end by 5 bases; junction bases not matched to a gene: 10. From germline, CDR1 is SGHNT and CDR2 YYREEE (reference sequence). The CDR3 has 16 residues.

This chain joins TRBV14 and TRBJ1-1; D is possibly TRBD1 (6 bases). Between the trimmed V and J ends, which lost 0 bases and 0 bases, there was a span of 14 bases. The germline V gene encodes CDR1 SGHDN and CDR2 FVKESK. The CDR3 is 17 residues long. The CDR3 sequence: CASSQEGRGHVNTEAFF. Written as DNA, the CDR3 is TGTGCCAGCAGCCAAGAGGGCAGGGGACACGTGAACACTGAAGCTTTCTTT.

The chain links TRBV7-9 to TRBJ2-2; a possible D gene is TRBD1 (5 bases). Germline V gives CDR1 SEHNR, CDR2 FQNEAQ (reference sequence). V shed 2 bases and J shed 3 bases, with 10 bases lying between them. The CDR3 totals 15 residues. The CDR3 protein is CASSLPLGHTGELFF. The CDR3 region has the DNA TGTGCCAGCAGCTTACCCCTGGGGCACACCGGGGAGCTGTTTTTT.

This sequence joins TRBV7-9 and TRBJ2-7; D is tentatively TRBD1 or TRBD2 (6 bases each). CDR1 and CDR2 (germline): SEHNR, FQNEAQ (reference sequence). Trimming shortened V by 4 bases and J by 2 bases, and 15 bases separated the two germline ends. This CDR3 is built from 15 residues. The CDR3 DNA sequence: TGTGCCAGCAGCTCAAGGAGGGGACATACCTACGAGCAGTACTTC. This codes for CASSSRRGHTYEQYF.

Note on this clone: This likely comes from a read error, as the CDR3 has no conserved phenylalanine or tryptophan at its end. The gene calls are TRBV30 and TRBJ1-2; weak D call: TRBD1 (5 bases). The CDR3 totals 14 residues. V lost 0 bases and J lost 8, with 16 bases in between. Germline CDR1 is GTSNPN and CDR2 is SVGIG (reference sequence). In DNA form, the CDR3 reads TGTGCCTGGAGTGTAGACGGGGGACGGGGGGGCTACACCCTC. Amino acids: CAWSVDGGRGGYTL.

V gene TRBV5-1 combines with J gene TRBJ2-2; D may be TRBD2 (5 bases). From germline, CDR1 is SGHRS and CDR2 YFSETQ. V was clipped by 1 base and J by 4 bases, with 14 bases between them. This CDR3 comprises 16 residues. CDR3 in amino acids: CASSLSAPRGTGELFF. The CDR3 coding sequence is TGCGCCAGCAGCTTGTCAGCACCCCGGGGCACCGGGGAGCTGTTTTTT.

This clone has only a few counts. This chain uses TRBV12-5 with TRBJ2-3, with D unresolved. CDR3 length: 15 residues. Per germline, CDR1 LGHNT and CDR2 FRNRAP. V was pared by 4 bases and J by 4 bases, with 15 bases between. Here the CDR3 DNA reads TGTGCTAGTGGTTCCGGTCAGTTCCGGGCAGATACGCAGTATTTT. This translates into CASGSGQFRADTQYF.

This chain uses TRBV18 with TRBJ2-2; possible D gene TRBD1, 5 bases. Germline values: CDR1 KGHSH, CDR2 LQKENI. The CDR3 is made up of 16 amino acids. Trimming took off 0 bases at V and 0 bases at J, with 8 bases between the two ends. The DNA of the CDR3 is TGTGCCAGCTCACCACCAGGACAAGCGAACACCGGGGAGCTGTTTTTT. This translates into CASSPPGQANTGELFF.

V gene TRBV7-2 combines with J gene TRBJ1-5; perhaps TRBD1 as D (5 bases). Germline V gene lookup returns CDR1 SGHTA and CDR2 FQGNSA. Trimming left V 2 bases short and J 2 bases short, with 13 bases between. The CDR3 has 16 amino acids. The CDR3 DNA is TGTGCCAGCAGCTTAATCAGGGAATGGGGCAATCAGCCCCAGCATTTT. Its protein product is CASSLIREWGNQPQHF.

Here the CDR3 reads CASSIGALVADEQFF. The CDR3 coding sequence is TGTGCCAGTAGTATCGGTGCGCTAGTAGCGGATGAGCAGTTCTTC. This chain links TRBV19 with TRBJ2-1, with TRBD2 as a possible D gene (6 bases). The CDR3 has 15 amino acids. Trimming removed 3 bases at V and 8 bases at J, with 17 bases between. CDR1 is LNHDA and CDR2 is SQIVND in the germline V gene (reference sequence).

The chain joins TRBV14 to TRBJ1-2; D call uncertain. V was cut by 0 bases and J by 2 bases, with 13 bases left in between. This CDR3 contains 16 residues. The germline V gene has CDR1 SGHDN and CDR2 FVKESK. Written as DNA, the CDR3 is TGTGCCAGCAGCCAAGAATTGGGGTTTTTAAACTATGGCTACACCTTC. Its translation: CASSQELGFLNYGYTF.

CDR3 in amino acids: CASSRDRGTDTQYF. The DNA of the CDR3 is TGCGCCAGCAGCCGCGACAGGGGCACAGATACGCAGTATTTT. J is TRBJ2-3 and V is TRBV5-1; 7 bases align to TRBD1. J was trimmed by 1 base and V by 4 bases; bases with no gene match: 3. The CDR3 sequence is 14 residues long. Per the germline V gene, CDR1 is SGHRS and CDR2 is YFSETQ.

V is TRBV30 and J is TRBJ2-5, with D tentatively TRBD1 (5 bases). Germline lookup yields CDR1 GTSNPN and CDR2 SVGIG (reference sequence). V lost 2 bases to trimming and J lost 5 bases, with 15 bases between them. The CDR3 loop spans 14 amino acids. CDR3 amino acids: CAWSPPTVAETQYF. In DNA, the CDR3 is TGTGCCTGGAGTCCCCCGACAGTCGCGGAGACCCAGTACTTC.

The V call is TRBV2, the J call TRBJ1-5; TRBD1 matches 9 bases. V lost 5 bases, J lost 7 bases, and 3 bases stayed unmatched. Germline values: CDR1 SNHLY, CDR2 FYNNEI. The CDR3 totals 13 residues. The CDR3 loop reads CASSRTGDQPQHF. CDR3 coding DNA: TGTGCCAGCAGTCGGACAGGGGACCAGCCCCAGCATTTT. The complete variable domain, with remaining parts taken from reference TRBV2 and TRBJ1-5, reads EPEVTQTPSHQVTQMGQEVILRCVPISNHLYFYWYRQILGQKVEFLVSFYNNEISEKSEIFDDQFSVERPDGSNFTLKIRSTKLEDSAMYFCASSRTGDQPQHFGDGTRLSIL.

This chain connects TRBV30 to TRBJ1-1; TRBD1 aligns across 7 bases. Trimming removed 4 bases from V and 2 bases from J; junction bases left unmatched: 10. The CDR3 is made up of 15 amino acids. CDR1 and CDR2 (germline): GTSNPN, SVGIG (reference sequence). This CDR3 reads CAWNTRRTGNTEAFF. The CDR3 coding sequence is TGTGCCTGGAACACCCGAAGGACAGGAAACACTGAAGCTTTCTTT.

This chain joins TRBV19 and TRBJ2-1; 7 bases fit TRBD1. V trimming: 6 bases; J trimming: 4 bases; junction bases outside the gene matches: 6. Per the germline V gene, CDR1 is LNHDA and CDR2 is SQIVND (reference sequence). This CDR3 contains 14 residues. The DNA for the CDR3 is TGTGCCAGTAGCTGGGCAGGGGGTTACAATGAGCAGTTCTTC. Translated: CASSWAGGYNEQFF.

CDR3 sequence reads: CASSEGGLRATEAFF. CDR3 bases: TGTGCCAGCAGTGAGGGTGGACTCAGAGCTACTGAAGCTTTCTTT. This sequence joins TRBV6-1 and TRBJ1-1; D gene uncertain. The V end was cut by 3 bases, the J end by 5 bases, with 16 bases between. The CDR3 is made up of 15 amino acids. CDR1 and CDR2 (germline): MNHNS, SASEGT.

This chain connects TRBV15 to TRBJ2-5; D is undetermined. Germline lookup yields CDR1 LNHNV and CDR2 YYDKDF (reference sequence). Trimming took 0 bases from V and 2 from J, leaving 1 base between them. The CDR3 consists of 12 residues. CDR3 sequence: CATSRDQETQYF. DNA for the CDR3: TGTGCCACCAGCAGAGATCAAGAGACCCAGTACTTC.

This sequence joins TRBV7-9 and TRBJ1-1; D not resolved. CDR3 length: 13 amino acids. Trimming removed 2 bases from V and 6 bases from J, with 10 bases in between. Germline V gene data show CDR1 as SEHNR and CDR2 as FQNEAQ (reference sequence). The CDR3 nucleotides are TGTGCCAGCAGCTTACGGGAGCGCGCTGAAGCTTTCTTT. Amino acids: CASSLRERAEAFF.

The chain links TRBV18 to TRBJ2-3; D unclear. This CDR3 comprises 12 residues. The germline V gene encodes CDR1 KGHSH and CDR2 LQKENI. V gave up 3 bases and J gave up 6 bases, with 7 bases separating them. The CDR3 nucleotides are TGTGCCAGCTCACCGATCTTGGATACGCAGTATTTT. This translates into CASSPILDTQYF.